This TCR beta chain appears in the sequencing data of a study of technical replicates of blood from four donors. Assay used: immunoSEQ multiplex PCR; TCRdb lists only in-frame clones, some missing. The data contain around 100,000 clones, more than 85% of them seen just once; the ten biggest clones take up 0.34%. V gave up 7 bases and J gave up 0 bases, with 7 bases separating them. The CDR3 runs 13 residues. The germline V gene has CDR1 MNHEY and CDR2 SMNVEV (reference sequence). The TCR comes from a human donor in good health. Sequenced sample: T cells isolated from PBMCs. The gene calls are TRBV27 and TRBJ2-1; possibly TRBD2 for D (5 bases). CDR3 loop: CASTGSSYNEQFF. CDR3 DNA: TGTGCCAGCACTGGGAGCTCCTACAATGAGCAGTTCTTC.